This TCR beta chain was obtained from a study of shared clonotypes between healthy human individuals. Clones were read by immunoSEQ multiplex PCR, and TCRdb kept only the in-frame ones, dropping some. Seen here are around 480,000 clones, over 75% observed once, and the top ten hold around 13%. Trimming removed 6 bases from V and 1 base from J, with 13 bases in between. CDR3 length equals 13 residues. From germline, CDR1 is SQVTM and CDR2 ANQGSEA. The clonotype originates from a woman aged 40 to 50 in good health. Some clones in this sample may be carry-over from other donors' samples. The sample taken for sequencing was PBMCs. This chain connects TRBV29-1 to TRBJ2-7; D is perhaps TRBD1 or TRBD2 (5 bases each). The CDR3 DNA sequence: TGCAGCGTGGGACCCAGACTATCCTACGAGCAGTACTTC. It encodes CSVGPRLSYEQYF.